Shown below are 17 T cell receptor beta chains from a single sample sequenced in a study of T cells in Graves' hyperthyroidism and ophthalmopathy (dated by TCRdb to between 2018 and 2021). The library was built by means of multiplex PCR. The instrument was an Illumina HiSeq 2000. Amplification of TCR beta CDR3 regions was carried out from RNA transcripts. A first-round RT-PCR of the TCR CDR3 used the HTBI primer set with the Qiagen OneStep RT-PCR kit. TCRdb's own reprocessing of the public reads used fastp at Q25 and MiXCR and kept productive beta chains. Entries that share a CDR3 protein sequence are merged under the most common genes and DNA. For this sample the table gives 300,000 or so distinct CDR3 sequences, of which over 15% were detected only once. The ten top clones hold around 55% of the sample. What was sequenced was blood. The receptors stem from a woman in her fifties or sixties with Graves' ophthalmopathy.

V is TRBV27 and J is TRBJ1-4, with D possibly matching TRBD1 (5 bases). Germline loops: CDR1 MNHEY, CDR2 SMNVEV (reference sequence). The CDR3 loop spans 14 amino acids. V lost 3 bases and J 5 bases, leaving 10 bases between the germline ends. CDR3 residues: CASSFTGANEKLFF. CDR3 nucleotides: TGTGCCAGCAGTTTTACAGGCGCGAATGAAAAACTGTTTTTT.

This clonotype was found many times. The genes are TRBV6-1 and TRBJ2-3; the D is unclear. Germline CDR1 MNHNS, CDR2 SASEGT. Trimming left V 8 bases short and J 4 bases short, with 10 bases between. The CDR3 has 12 amino acids. CDR3 DNA sequence: TGTGCCAGCCGGGCTAGTGCAGATACGCAGTATTTT. Translated: CASRASADTQYF.

This clonotype appeared many times. The chain carries TRBV7-2 and TRBJ2-7, with D hard to call. The CDR3 is 12 amino acids. From germline, CDR1 is SGHTA and CDR2 FQGNSA. Trimming took 1 base from V and 3 from J, leaving 4 bases between them. DNA for the CDR3: TGTGCCAGCAGCTTAGTATTCTACGAGCAGTACTTC. It yields the protein CASSLVFYEQYF.

The sample holds many counts of this clonotype. The V and J genes are TRBV10-3 and TRBJ1-1, with D unclear. The CDR3 contains 12 residues. The germline V and J ends were trimmed by 2 bases and 8 bases, with 9 bases remaining between them. Germline V gene lookup returns CDR1 ENHRY and CDR2 SYGVKD. CDR3 amino acids: CAISELTKEAFF. The CDR3 DNA reads TGTGCCATCAGTGAGCTTACAAAAGAAGCTTTCTTT.

This clonotype came up once. This sequence joins TRBV20-1 and TRBJ1-2, with unresolved D. V lost 1 base and J lost 4, with 4 bases in between. The CDR3 is made up of 11 amino acids. Per germline, CDR1 DFQATT and CDR2 SNEGSKA (reference sequence). This CDR3 reads CSARGFYGYTF. DNA of the CDR3: TGCAGTGCTAGAGGGTTCTATGGCTACACCTTC.

At least ten counts were recorded for this clonotype. The chain carries TRBV28 and TRBJ2-1, with TRBD1 as a possible D gene (5 bases). V was clipped by 5 bases and J by 9 bases, with 11 bases between them. CDR1 MDHEN and CDR2 SYDVKM come from the germline V gene. The CDR3 extends over 12 amino acids. The CDR3 nucleotides are TGTGCCAGCAGTCACCAGGGCAGTGAGCAGTTCTTC. Its protein is CASSHQGSEQFF. The full variable domain, its missing parts supplied by reference TRBV28 and TRBJ2-1, is DVKVTQSSRYLVKRTGEKVFLECVQDMDHENMFWYRQDPGLGLRLIYFSYDVKMKEKGDIPEGYSVSREKKERFSLILESASTNQTSMYLCASSHQGSEQFFGPGTRLTVL.

This clonotype was observed many times. The rearrangement joins TRBV12-3 or TRBV12-4 to TRBJ1-6, with D maybe TRBD1 (6 bases). Trimming stripped 1 base from V and 9 bases from J, with 10 bases between. The CDR3 is 14 residues long. The CDR3 spells CASSLGQGFSPLHF. The CDR3 region has the DNA TGTGCCAGCAGTTTAGGCCAGGGGTTTTCACCCCTCCACTTT.

This clonotype appeared many times. V gene TRBV7-9 combines with J gene TRBJ1-1; D not certain. Trimming left V 5 bases short and J 7 bases short, with 8 bases between. The length of the CDR3 is 11 residues. Germline loops: CDR1 SEHNR, CDR2 FQNEAQ (reference sequence). The CDR3 loop reads CASSQNGEAFF. CDR3 nucleotides: TGTGCCAGCAGCCAGAACGGTGAAGCTTTCTTT.

This clonotype was seen repeatedly, ten times or more. V is TRBV5-6 and J is TRBJ2-1; D gene ambiguous. The CDR3 is 12 residues long. From germline, CDR1 is SGHDT and CDR2 YYEEEE. V was shortened by 2 bases and J by 6 bases, with 6 bases between the two germline ends. The CDR3 coding sequence is TGTGCCAGCAGCTTCTACGGCAATGAGCAGTTCTTC. Translated, it gives CASSFYGNEQFF.

J is TRBJ1-1 and V is TRBV9; perhaps TRBD1 as D (6 bases). Germline V gene sequence: CDR1 SGDLS, CDR2 YYNGEE. This CDR3 has 14 amino acids. The V end lost 0 bases, the J end lost 5 bases, and 11 bases lay between the germline ends. CDR3 sequence (DNA): TGTGCCAGCAGCGTAGAGGGGGAAGGGACTGAAGCTTTCTTT. Translating it yields CASSVEGEGTEAFF.

This chain joins TRBV30 and TRBJ1-2; possible D gene TRBD1, 5 bases. The germline gives CDR1 GTSNPN, CDR2 SVGIG (reference sequence). Trimming cost V 2 bases and J 7 bases, with 14 bases left between them. The CDR3 loop spans 13 amino acids. CDR3 protein: CAWSFRAQGGYTF. DNA for the CDR3: TGTGCCTGGAGTTTCAGGGCTCAGGGTGGCTACACCTTC.

The sample holds many counts of this clonotype. The chain links TRBV6-6 to TRBJ2-7; D may be TRBD1 (5 bases). V was trimmed by 0 bases and J by 0 bases, leaving 15 bases between them. CDR3 length equals 17 residues. The germline V gene encodes CDR1 MNHNY and CDR2 SVGAGI (reference sequence). The CDR3 region is CASSYSVGRQSSYEQYF. CDR3 DNA: TGTGCCAGCAGTTACTCGGTTGGCAGACAGTCCTCCTACGAGCAGTACTTC.

This clonotype has only a few counts. The genes are TRBV24-1 and TRBJ2-7; perhaps D is TRBD1 or TRBD2 (6 bases each). The germline V gene has CDR1 KGHDR and CDR2 SFDVKD. The CDR3 has 15 residues. V lost 1 base and J 2 bases, leaving 11 bases between the germline ends. CDR3 DNA sequence: TGTGCCACCAGTGATTTCGCGGGGACAACCTACGAGCAGTACTTC. The encoded protein is CATSDFAGTTYEQYF.

The table lists this clonotype with a few counts. This clone may be a read error of a much larger clone one base away. The V call is TRBV11-2, the J call TRBJ2-1; D possibly uses TRBD1 or TRBD2 (6 bases each). The CDR3 has 16 amino acids. In germline, CDR1 is SGHAT, CDR2 FQNNGV. CDR3 bases: TGTGCCAGCAGCCAACCGATAGGGGGGTCCTACAATGAGCAGCTCTTC. Translated: CASSQPIGGSYNEQLF.

With respect to this clonotype: Relative to the germline gene, one junction end is altered; a read error may explain this. The chain uses TRBV5-1 and TRBJ2-7, with a tentative D call TRBD1 (6 bases). The CDR3 sequence is 14 residues long. CDR1 is SGHRS and CDR2 is YFSETQ in the germline V gene. The CDR3 nucleotides read TGCGCCAGCAGCTGGCAGGGGACCTCCAACGAGCAGTACTTC. This gives the protein CASSWQGTSNEQYF.

This clonotype occurred many times. J is TRBJ2-2 and V is TRBV6-5; 7 bases agree with TRBD2. Germline CDR1 and CDR2: MNHEY and SVGAGI. The CDR3 runs 16 residues. Unmatched junction bases numbered 5, after V lost 2 bases and J lost 2 bases. For the CDR3, the DNA is TGTGCCAGCAGTTACCCCGGGACTACTAACACCGGGGAGCTGTTTTTT. Protein sequence: CASSYPGTTNTGELFF.

This clonotype appeared many times. The rearrangement joins TRBV7-9 to TRBJ2-7; no clear D gene. The germline V gene encodes CDR1 SEHNR and CDR2 FQNEAQ (reference sequence). V shed 4 bases and J shed 5 bases, with 12 bases lying between them. CDR3 size: 13 residues. The CDR3 coding sequence is TGTGCCAGCAGCTGGCTCGACCGGGACGAGCAGTACTTC. Amino acid sequence: CASSWLDRDEQYF.